These 27 T cell receptor beta chains came from one sample sequenced in a study of response to subunit inactivated influenza vaccine. TCRdb reprocessed the RT-PCR reads via MiXCR and lists one record per CDR3 protein. The profile covers hundreds of thousands of distinct CDR3 sequences, with 21% appearing a single time and 10% taken by the ten largest. Here the sequenced sample was PBMCs from blood, taken 21 months after vaccination. The receptors come from a man aged 45 to 70 who received an inactivated influenza vaccine.

This clonotype was counted between two and nine times. This sequence joins TRBV6-2 or TRBV6-3 and TRBJ2-4, with TRBD1 matching 7 bases. This CDR3 spans 15 amino acids. The V segment lost 2 bases and the J segment 3 bases; nucleotides outside the gene matches: 4. The germline V gene has CDR1 MNHEY and CDR2 SVGEGT. CDR3 protein: CASSYPGQVKNIQYF. In nucleotides, the CDR3 is TGTGCCAGCAGTTACCCCGGACAGGTCAAAAACATTCAGTACTTC.

The V gene is TRBV4-2, the J gene TRBJ1-2; tentative D call: TRBD1 (6 bases). This CDR3 spans 19 amino acids. Germline CDR1 LGHNA, CDR2 YNFKEQ. The ends were cut back, 0 bases at V and 4 bases at J, with 24 bases in the middle. The CDR3 DNA reads TGTGCCAGCAGCCAAGATCCAGTCGGGGGCACAGGGCTGCGCTATGGCTACACCTTC. Amino acid sequence: CASSQDPVGGTGLRYGYTF.

The chain carries TRBV3-1 and TRBJ2-7; D ambiguous. Trimming took 6 bases from V and 7 from J, leaving 16 bases between them. The germline V gene encodes CDR1 LGHDT and CDR2 YNNKEL (reference sequence). The CDR3 runs 13 residues. DNA of the CDR3: TGTGCCAGCAGAAAGACGGGCGTCAGGGAGCAGTACTTC. Protein product: CASRKTGVREQYF.

J is TRBJ1-6 and V is TRBV7-8; D ambiguous. The CDR3 is made up of 16 amino acids. The V end was cut by 3 bases, the J end by 0 bases, with 9 bases between. CDR1 is SGHVS and CDR2 is FQNEAQ in the germline V gene. Written as DNA, the CDR3 is TGTGCCAGCAGCTTTAGGGCCAGCTCCTATAATTCACCCCTCCACTTT. Its translation: CASSFRASSYNSPLHF.

The chain joins TRBV20-1 to TRBJ2-1; D perhaps matches TRBD2 (7 bases). The CDR3 contains 14 residues. Germline CDR1 DFQATT, CDR2 SNEGSKA (reference sequence). Deletions cut 8 bases from V and 6 bases from J, with 20 bases between. The CDR3 bases are TGCAGTCTCACCCGGGGGGCTAGAAGCAATGAGCAGTTCTTC. Its translation: CSLTRGARSNEQFF.

The rearrangement links TRBV4-3 to TRBJ2-7, with D possibly matching TRBD1 (6 bases). The V end lost 4 bases, the J end lost 3 bases, and 13 bases lay between the germline ends. The germline CDR1 and CDR2 sequences are LGHNA and YSLEER. The CDR3 loop spans 14 amino acids. This CDR3 is CASSLETGLYEQYF. The CDR3 bases are TGCGCCAGCAGCCTCGAAACAGGGCTCTACGAGCAGTACTTC.

This clonotype was recorded many times. The genes are TRBV7-9 and TRBJ1-5; D gene unclear. The length of the CDR3 is 15 residues. Germline CDR1 SEHNR, CDR2 FQNEAQ (reference sequence). V lost 1 base and J lost 1, with 8 bases in between. The CDR3: CASSLDGVSNQPQHF. The CDR3 DNA sequence: TGTGCCAGCAGCTTAGATGGGGTGAGCAATCAGCCCCAGCATTTT.

This clonotype was observed a handful of times. J is TRBJ1-5 and V is TRBV5-5; 7 nucleotides line up with TRBD1. The CDR3 is 16 amino acids. The V gene's germline CDR1 is SGHKS and CDR2 YYEKEE (reference sequence). The V gene end was trimmed by 4 bases and the J gene end by 0 bases; junction bases not matched to a gene: 7. The CDR3 loop is CASSPAAGGSNQPQHF. The CDR3 DNA reads TGTGCCAGCAGCCCGGCAGCAGGGGGTAGCAATCAGCCCCAGCATTTT.

This clonotype has ten or more counts. The V gene is TRBV6-1, the J gene TRBJ1-5; D perhaps matches TRBD1 (6 bases). In germline, CDR1 is MNHNS, CDR2 SASEGT. V lost 7 bases to trimming and J lost 1 base, with 17 bases between them. This CDR3 comprises 16 residues. The CDR3 nucleotides read TGTGCCAGCATTGCAGGACAGCTAGGGAGCAATCAGCCCCAGCATTTT. Its translation: CASIAGQLGSNQPQHF.

The chain combines TRBV9 with TRBJ2-2; perhaps TRBD2 as D (7 bases). Germline CDR1 is SGDLS and CDR2 is YYNGEE. V gave up 5 bases and J gave up 5 bases, with 16 bases separating them. This CDR3 region has 15 residues. For the CDR3, the DNA is TGTGCCAGCAGGGGGGGGCTAGCCCCGACCGGGGAGCTGTTTTTT. This encodes CASRGGLAPTGELFF.

This clonotype was detected a few times. The chain recombines TRBV2 with TRBJ1-1; unclear D gene. Trimming removed 6 bases at V and 3 bases at J, with 14 bases between. The CDR3 is 14 amino acids. The germline V gene encodes CDR1 SNHLY and CDR2 FYNNEI. CDR3 DNA: TGTGCCAGCAGACCTTTCGACGGAGACACTGAAGCTTTCTTT. Its translation is CASRPFDGDTEAFF.

This clonotype has ten or more counts. The chain has TRBV7-9 and TRBJ2-1; 14 bases are shared with TRBD2. Germline CDR1 SEHNR, CDR2 FQNEAQ (reference sequence). V shed 5 bases, J shed 9 bases, and the junction held 6 bases outside the gene matches. There are 15 residues in the CDR3. CDR3 residues: CASSPGTSGRIEQFF. For the CDR3, the DNA is TGTGCCAGCAGCCCCGGGACTAGCGGGAGAATTGAGCAGTTCTTC.

This clonotype has just a few counts. The V gene is TRBV6-6, the J gene TRBJ2-7; D is perhaps TRBD2 (6 bases). This CDR3 region has 12 residues. CDR1 is MNHNY and CDR2 is SVGAGI in the germline V gene (reference sequence). V gave up 7 bases and J gave up 6 bases, with 13 bases separating them. CDR3 region: CASKRESSEQYF. The CDR3 DNA follows: TGTGCCAGCAAACGGGAGTCGAGCGAGCAGTACTTC.

This clonotype is a singleton in its sample. This rearrangement joins TRBV20-1 to TRBJ2-7; a weak D match, TRBD1 (5 bases). The V and J ends lost 5 bases and 2 bases respectively, with 19 bases between them. Germline V gene lookup returns CDR1 DFQATT and CDR2 SNEGSKA (reference sequence). The CDR3 runs to 15 residues. CDR3 region: CSAPPLQGITYEQYF. The CDR3 bases are TGCAGTGCTCCTCCACTTCAGGGTATAACCTACGAGCAGTACTTC.

The chain employs TRBV29-1 and TRBJ2-1; unclear D gene. The germline V gene encodes CDR1 SQVTM and CDR2 ANQGSEA. CDR3 length equals 14 residues. The V end was cut by 3 bases, the J end by 4 bases, with 13 bases between. The CDR3 region has the DNA TGCAGCGTTGAGGGTGGGCAAGGGTACAATGAGCAGTTCTTC. Translating it yields CSVEGGQGYNEQFF.

V usage is TRBV28 and J usage is TRBJ2-2; D may be TRBD1 (6 bases). Germline-derived CDR1 and CDR2 are MDHEN and SYDVKM. V lost 3 bases, J lost 4 bases, and 12 bases lay in between. The CDR3 totals 15 residues. The CDR3 loop reads CASSLRQDFTGELFF. DNA of the CDR3: TGTGCCAGCAGTTTGAGACAGGATTTCACCGGGGAGCTGTTTTTT.

This clonotype has only a few counts. The chain couples TRBV4-3 to TRBJ1-4; D not certain. This CDR3 is 16 amino acids long. Trimming removed 1 base from V and 0 bases from J, with 9 bases in between. Germline V gene lookup returns CDR1 LGHNA and CDR2 YSLEER. CDR3 residues: CASSQALGPTNEKLFF. The CDR3 DNA follows: TGCGCCAGCAGCCAAGCGCTCGGACCAACTAATGAAAAACTGTTTTTT.

This clonotype was counted between two and nine times. The chain is built from TRBV5-1 and TRBJ1-3; D possibly corresponds to TRBD1 (5 bases). From germline, CDR1 is SGHRS and CDR2 YFSETQ. V was trimmed by 4 bases and J by 6 bases, leaving 11 bases between them. The CDR3 is made up of 13 amino acids. This chain's CDR3 is CASSIGTANTIYF. CDR3 bases: TGCGCCAGCAGCATTGGGACGGCAAACACCATATATTTT.

V gene TRBV7-8 combines with J gene TRBJ1-1; TRBD1 aligns across 9 bases. V lost 3 bases to trimming and J lost 8 bases; unmatched junction nucleotides: 7. Per germline, CDR1 SGHVS and CDR2 FQNEAQ. CDR3 size: 14 residues. The CDR3 DNA is TGTGCCAGCAGCTTTGGTACCGGGACAGGGGAAGCTTTCTTT. This sequence encodes CASSFGTGTGEAFF.

Concerning this clonotype itself: Germline and junction disagree at one end, which may indicate a read error. The rearrangement joins TRBV28 to TRBJ1-5; D is uncertain. The CDR3 is made up of 16 amino acids. Germline V gene sequence: CDR1 MDHEN, CDR2 SYDVKM. This CDR3 reads CASSLLRGPEGQAQHF. CDR3 DNA: TGTGCCAGCAGTCTCCTTCGGGGTCCTGAGGGTCAGGCCCAGCATTTT.

In its sample, this clonotype was seen a few times. The chain is built from TRBV4-2 and TRBJ1-1; D not certain. This CDR3 is 14 amino acids long. The ends were cut back, 0 bases at V and 1 base at J, with 6 bases in the middle. Germline V gene data show CDR1 as LGHNA and CDR2 as YNFKEQ. In nucleotides, the CDR3 is TGTGCCAGCAGCCAAGATTACACGAACACTGAAGCTTTCTTT. Translated, it gives CASSQDYTNTEAFF.

This chain links TRBV5-6 with TRBJ2-2; 8 bases line up with TRBD1. Germline CDR1 is SGHDT and CDR2 is YYEEEE. The CDR3 spans 14 residues. Trimming at V came to 6 bases and at J to 4 bases, leaving 5 bases not matched to a gene. CDR3 region: CASTRTGITGELFF. In nucleotides, the CDR3 is TGTGCCAGCACAAGGACAGGGATCACCGGGGAGCTGTTTTTT.

This clonotype was observed a handful of times. This rearrangement joins TRBV29-1 to TRBJ2-1, with 12 bases aligning to TRBD2. Germline V gene sequence: CDR1 SQVTM, CDR2 ANQGSEA. V dropped 7 bases and J dropped 5; count of bases not matched to a gene: 6. The CDR3 is 14 residues long. The DNA of the CDR3 is TGCAGCGGTAAGACTAGCGGGAGTCACAATGAGCAGTTCTTC. It encodes CSGKTSGSHNEQFF.

This sequence joins TRBV5-8 and TRBJ1-2, with a possible D match to TRBD1 (5 bases). Trimming stripped 1 base from V and 5 bases from J, with 12 bases between. CDR3 size: 14 residues. The germline gives CDR1 SGHTS, CDR2 YDEGEE. CDR3 bases: TGTGCCAGCAGCTTGAGTCAGGGCAGGTATGGCTACACCTTC. As protein: CASSLSQGRYGYTF.

The chain joins TRBV7-6 to TRBJ2-1, with 10 bases lining up with TRBD1. This CDR3 is 15 amino acids long. The V segment lost 7 bases and the J segment 5 bases; nucleotides outside the gene matches: 8. Germline V CDR1 and CDR2: SGHVS, FNYEAQ. This CDR3 reads CASTSGGTGDNEQFF. CDR3 in DNA: TGTGCCAGCACCTCGGGGGGGACAGGGGACAATGAGCAGTTCTTC.

As concerns this clonotype: The junction differs from germline at one of its ends, possibly a read error. The V call is TRBV5-1, the J call TRBJ1-1, with D possibly matching TRBD1 (5 bases). Germline assignment: CDR1 SGHRS and CDR2 YFSETQ. The length of the CDR3 is 14 residues. The CDR3 coding sequence is TGCGCCAGCAGCTTAAACGTGGGGGAAACTGAAGCTTTATTT. It codes for CASSLNVGETEALF.

This clonotype has more than one count but fewer than ten. The chain employs TRBV20-1 and TRBJ2-5; no definite D call. The CDR3 spans 12 residues. Germline CDR1 is DFQATT and CDR2 is SNEGSKA (reference sequence). V was shortened by 4 bases and J by 2 bases, with 8 bases between the two germline ends. This CDR3 is CSATGPQETQYF. The CDR3 region has the DNA TGCAGTGCTACGGGTCCTCAAGAGACCCAGTACTTC.